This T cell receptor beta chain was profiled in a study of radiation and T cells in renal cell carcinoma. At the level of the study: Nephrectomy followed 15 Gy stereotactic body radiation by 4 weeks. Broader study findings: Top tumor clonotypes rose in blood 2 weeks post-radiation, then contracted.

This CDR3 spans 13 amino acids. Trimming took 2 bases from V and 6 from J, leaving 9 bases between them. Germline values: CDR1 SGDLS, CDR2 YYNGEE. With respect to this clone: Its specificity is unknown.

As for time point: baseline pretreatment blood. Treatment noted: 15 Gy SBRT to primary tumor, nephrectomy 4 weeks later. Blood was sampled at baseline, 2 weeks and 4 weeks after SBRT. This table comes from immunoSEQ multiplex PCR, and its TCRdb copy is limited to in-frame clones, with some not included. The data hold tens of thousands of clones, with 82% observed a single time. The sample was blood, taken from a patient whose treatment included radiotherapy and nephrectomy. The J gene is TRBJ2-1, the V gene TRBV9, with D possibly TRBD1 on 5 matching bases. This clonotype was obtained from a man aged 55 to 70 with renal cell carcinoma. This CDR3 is CASSVGPRNEQFF. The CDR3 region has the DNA TGTGCCAGCAGCGTGGGGCCCCGCAATGAGCAGTTCTTC.